A selection of T cell receptor beta chains follows, all from one sample in a study of neurological immune-mediated disorders. TCRdb re-called the 5' RACE reads through MiXCR, storing one row per CDR3 protein. This sample carries about 62,000 distinct CDR3 sequences, around 5.2% of them seen once, and the ten largest clones take roughly 3.2%. The specimen sequenced was PBMCs. All receptors come from a woman between 50 and 59 years old with multiple sclerosis. Both conserved end residues are part of each CDR3. D genes are given only for firm matches. Size values are once, few and many counts, or a class for expanded clones, and some rows have none.

j_gene: TRBJ2-2
v_gene: TRBV5-1
d_gene: TRBD2
abundance: many
CDR3aa: CASSGERGTNTGELFF
CDR3nt: TGCGCCAGCAGCGGGGAGCGGGGGACTAACACCGGGGAGCTGTTTTTT

j_gene: TRBJ2-6
v_gene: TRBV7-6
d_gene: -
abundance: -
CDR3aa: CASSLAPGTAYSGAKVLTF
CDR3nt: TGTGCCAGCAGCTTAGCCCCCGGGACTGCCTACTCTGGGGCCAAAGTCCTGACTTTC

j_gene: TRBJ2-1
v_gene: TRBV4-3
d_gene: TRBD1
abundance: -
CDR3aa: CASSLLTGTGNNEQFF
CDR3nt: TGCGCCAGCAGCCTCCTCACCGGGACAGGGAACAATGAGCAGTTCTTC

j_gene: TRBJ1-1
v_gene: TRBV7-3
d_gene: TRBD1
abundance: many
CDR3aa: CASSETGTGRSGEAFF
CDR3nt: TGTGCCAGCAGCGAGACCGGGACAGGGAGGTCAGGCGAAGCTTTCTTT

j_gene: TRBJ2-3
v_gene: TRBV7-8
d_gene: TRBD2
abundance: -
CDR3aa: CASSGGGTADTQYF
CDR3nt: TGTGCCAGCAGCGGGGGGGGGACGGCAGATACGCAGTATTTT

j_gene: TRBJ1-1
v_gene: TRBV5-1
d_gene: -
abundance: many
CDR3aa: CASSLAFSVNTEAFF
CDR3nt: TGCGCCAGCAGCTTGGCCTTCAGCGTGAACACTGAAGCTTTCTTT

j_gene: TRBJ2-7
v_gene: TRBV29-1
d_gene: TRBD2
abundance: few
CDR3aa: CSVARGAYEQYF
CDR3nt: TGCAGCGTTGCTCGGGGGGCCTACGAGCAGTACTTC

j_gene: TRBJ2-3
v_gene: TRBV10-1
d_gene: -
abundance: many
CDR3aa: CASSATVGMPDTQYF
CDR3nt: TGCGCCAGCAGTGCAACGGTTGGGATGCCAGATACGCAGTATTTT

j_gene: TRBJ2-2
v_gene: TRBV29-1
d_gene: -
abundance: many
CDR3aa: CSVGTGPDTGELFF
CDR3nt: TGCAGCGTTGGGACTGGGCCCGACACCGGGGAGCTGTTTTTT

j_gene: TRBJ2-2
v_gene: TRBV6-4
d_gene: -
abundance: many
CDR3aa: CASSAGEDTGELFF
CDR3nt: TGTGCCAGCAGTGCGGGGGAGGACACCGGGGAGCTGTTTTTT

j_gene: TRBJ1-1
v_gene: TRBV5-5
d_gene: -
abundance: many
CDR3aa: CASSLARSNTEAFF
CDR3nt: TGTGCCAGCAGCTTGGCTCGGAGTAACACTGAAGCTTTCTTT

j_gene: TRBJ2-3
v_gene: TRBV6-4
d_gene: TRBD2
abundance: few
CDR3aa: CASSDRGGASTDTQYF
CDR3nt: TGTGCCAGCAGTGATCGGGGGGGCGCTAGCACAGATACGCAGTATTTT

j_gene: TRBJ2-7
v_gene: TRBV7-6
d_gene: -
abundance: few
CDR3aa: CASSLVDEQYF
CDR3nt: TGTGCCAGCAGCTTAGTCGACGAGCAGTACTTC

j_gene: TRBJ2-5
v_gene: TRBV5-1
d_gene: -
abundance: many
CDR3aa: CASSFSLVGGETQYF
CDR3nt: TGCGCCAGCAGCTTCTCTCTAGTGGGGGGAGAGACCCAGTACTTC

j_gene: TRBJ1-1
v_gene: TRBV20-1
d_gene: -
abundance: many
CDR3aa: CSAEGHRNTEAFF
CDR3nt: TGCAGTGCCGAGGGACACCGCAATACTGAAGCTTTCTTT

j_gene: TRBJ2-2
v_gene: TRBV7-9
d_gene: -
abundance: -
CDR3aa: CASSLLGELFF
CDR3nt: TGTGCCAGCAGCTTACTCGGGGAGCTGTTTTTT

j_gene: TRBJ2-3
v_gene: TRBV7-3
d_gene: TRBD1
abundance: -
CDR3aa: CASSADRVSDTQYF
CDR3nt: TGTGCCAGCAGCGCGGACAGGGTATCCGATACGCAGTATTTT

j_gene: TRBJ2-5
v_gene: TRBV5-1
d_gene: -
abundance: many
CDR3aa: CASSLNLQAQETQYF
CDR3nt: TGCGCCAGCAGCTTGAATTTGCAGGCCCAAGAGACCCAGTACTTC

j_gene: TRBJ1-1
v_gene: TRBV18
d_gene: -
abundance: many
CDR3aa: CASSPSRGEAFF
CDR3nt: TGTGCCAGCTCACCATCCAGGGGTGAAGCTTTCTTT

j_gene: TRBJ2-3
v_gene: TRBV15
d_gene: TRBD2
abundance: many
CDR3aa: CATSRSLAGGTDTQYF
CDR3nt: TGTGCCACCAGCAGATCCCTGGCGGGGGGCACAGATACGCAGTATTTT

j_gene: TRBJ2-5
v_gene: TRBV20-1
d_gene: -
abundance: many
CDR3aa: CSARDIETQYF
CDR3nt: TGCAGTGCTAGGGACATAGAGACCCAGTACTTC

j_gene: TRBJ2-1
v_gene: TRBV11-2
d_gene: TRBD2
abundance: many
CDR3aa: CASSLEGGETNNEQFF
CDR3nt: TGTGCCAGCAGCTTAGAGGGGGGGGAAACTAACAATGAGCAGTTCTTC

j_gene: TRBJ2-5
v_gene: TRBV9
d_gene: -
abundance: -
CDR3aa: CASSVGGGVETQYF
CDR3nt: TGTGCCAGCAGCGTAGGAGGGGGGGTTGAGACCCAGTACTTC

j_gene: TRBJ2-7
v_gene: TRBV6-5
d_gene: TRBD1
abundance: many
CDR3aa: CASSYSQGDSPSYEQYF
CDR3nt: TGTGCCAGCAGTTACTCGCAGGGGGACAGCCCCTCCTACGAGCAGTACTTC

j_gene: TRBJ2-5
v_gene: TRBV29-1
d_gene: -
abundance: many
CDR3aa: CAGASGQETQYF
CDR3nt: TGCGCAGGGGCTAGCGGTCAAGAGACCCAGTACTTC

j_gene: TRBJ2-5
v_gene: TRBV2
d_gene: -
abundance: many
CDR3aa: CASSWGASQETQYF
CDR3nt: TGTGCCAGCAGTTGGGGCGCTTCCCAAGAGACCCAGTACTTC

j_gene: TRBJ1-5
v_gene: TRBV20-1
d_gene: -
abundance: many
CDR3aa: CSARWGGGNQPQHF
CDR3nt: TGCAGTGCTCGATGGGGGGGAGGCAATCAGCCCCAGCATTTT

j_gene: TRBJ1-1
v_gene: TRBV5-1
d_gene: -
abundance: many
CDR3aa: CASSFGAGMNTEAFF
CDR3nt: TGCGCCAGCAGCTTTGGAGCCGGGATGAACACTGAAGCTTTCTTT

j_gene: TRBJ1-4
v_gene: TRBV7-6
d_gene: -
abundance: many
CDR3aa: CASSLFASTNEKLFF
CDR3nt: TGTGCCAGCAGCCTTTTTGCCTCAACTAATGAAAAACTGTTTTTT

j_gene: TRBJ2-3
v_gene: TRBV6-5
d_gene: TRBD2
abundance: many
CDR3aa: CASNERGWTDTQYF
CDR3nt: TGTGCCAGCAATGAGCGGGGGTGGACAGATACGCAGTATTTT

j_gene: TRBJ2-2
v_gene: TRBV5-1
d_gene: TRBD2
abundance: many
CDR3aa: CASSPGEGVGELFF
CDR3nt: TGCGCCAGCAGCCCGGGGGAGGGAGTCGGGGAGCTGTTTTTT

j_gene: TRBJ1-6
v_gene: TRBV12-3/TRBV12-4
d_gene: -
abundance: many
CDR3aa: CASSLEGGTPLHF
CDR3nt: TGTGCCAGCAGTTTAGAAGGCGGGACCCCCCTCCACTTT

j_gene: TRBJ2-3
v_gene: TRBV5-1
d_gene: -
abundance: few
CDR3aa: CASSIGQAGDTQYF
CDR3nt: TGCGCCAGCAGCATCGGACAGGCGGGGGATACGCAGTATTTT

j_gene: TRBJ2-7
v_gene: TRBV7-2
d_gene: -
abundance: few
CDR3aa: CASSPGGLTYEQYF
CDR3nt: TGTGCCAGCAGCCCTGGGGGCCTGACCTACGAGCAGTACTTC

j_gene: TRBJ2-5
v_gene: TRBV20-1
d_gene: TRBD2
abundance: many
CDR3aa: CSAPSGGQETQYF
CDR3nt: TGCAGTGCTCCTAGCGGGGGGCAAGAGACCCAGTACTTC

j_gene: TRBJ2-4
v_gene: TRBV11-2
d_gene: TRBD1
abundance: few
CDR3aa: CASRKLGQGFGVAKKIQYF
CDR3nt: TGTGCCAGCAGGAAATTAGGACAGGGGTTCGGGGTAGCCAAAAAAATTCAGTACTTC

j_gene: TRBJ1-3
v_gene: TRBV10-3
d_gene: -
abundance: many
CDR3aa: CAISEPRSGNTIYF
CDR3nt: TGTGCCATCAGTGAGCCAAGGTCTGGAAACACCATATATTTT

j_gene: TRBJ2-3
v_gene: TRBV20-1
d_gene: TRBD2
abundance: -
CDR3aa: CSGGGASVGDTQYF
CDR3nt: TGCAGTGGGGGGGGAGCTAGCGTTGGGGATACGCAGTATTTT

j_gene: TRBJ1-1
v_gene: TRBV20-1
d_gene: TRBD1
abundance: many
CDR3aa: CSASSGTANTEAFF
CDR3nt: TGCAGTGCTAGCTCCGGGACAGCAAACACTGAAGCTTTCTTT

j_gene: TRBJ1-6
v_gene: TRBV5-1
d_gene: -
abundance: many
CDR3aa: CASSLAGEDSPLHF
CDR3nt: TGCGCCAGCAGCTTGGCAGGGGAGGATTCACCCCTCCACTTT

j_gene: TRBJ2-2
v_gene: TRBV11-2
d_gene: -
abundance: many
CDR3aa: CASSLGGSSPGELFF
CDR3nt: TGTGCCAGCAGCTTAGGAGGAAGTAGCCCCGGGGAGCTGTTTTTT

j_gene: TRBJ2-7
v_gene: TRBV7-3
d_gene: -
abundance: -
CDR3aa: CASSLGGMLGEQYF
CDR3nt: TGTGCCAGCAGCTTAGGAGGGATGCTCGGCGAGCAGTACTTC

j_gene: TRBJ1-3
v_gene: TRBV20-1
d_gene: -
abundance: few
CDR3aa: CSVSPLFGGPLGTIYF
CDR3nt: TGCAGTGTTTCTCCCCTTTTCGGGGGGCCATTAGGCACCATATATTTT

j_gene: TRBJ1-1
v_gene: TRBV6-2/TRBV6-3
d_gene: -
abundance: many
CDR3aa: CASSYLVRNTEAFF
CDR3nt: TGTGCCAGCAGTTACCTGGTCCGGAACACTGAAGCTTTCTTT

j_gene: TRBJ2-7
v_gene: TRBV11-2
d_gene: -
abundance: -
CDR3aa: CASSRLGGDNSYEQYF
CDR3nt: TGTGCCAGCAGCCGACTCGGCGGGGACAACTCCTACGAGCAGTACTTC

j_gene: TRBJ1-2
v_gene: TRBV7-9
d_gene: TRBD1
abundance: many
CDR3aa: CASSLDRVSGYTF
CDR3nt: TGTGCCAGCAGCCTAGACAGGGTTTCTGGCTACACCTTC

j_gene: TRBJ1-5
v_gene: TRBV2
d_gene: TRBD1
abundance: -
CDR3aa: CASTIGTADNQPQHF
CDR3nt: TGTGCCAGCACCATAGGGACAGCGGACAATCAGCCCCAACATTTT

j_gene: TRBJ2-1
v_gene: TRBV20-1
d_gene: TRBD2
abundance: many
CDR3aa: CSARGRGGTSGREQFF
CDR3nt: TGCAGTGCTAGAGGCAGGGGAGGGACTAGCGGTCGCGAGCAGTTCTTC

j_gene: TRBJ1-1
v_gene: TRBV7-2
d_gene: -
abundance: many
CDR3aa: CASRPVIDRMNTEAFF
CDR3nt: TGTGCCAGCAGACCCGTGATCGACAGGATGAACACTGAAGCTTTCTTT

j_gene: TRBJ1-6
v_gene: TRBV20-1
d_gene: -
abundance: many
CDR3aa: CSALQGPRGNSPLHF
CDR3nt: TGCAGTGCGCTACAGGGCCCTCGAGGAAATTCACCCCTCCACTTT

j_gene: TRBJ2-3
v_gene: TRBV2
d_gene: TRBD2
abundance: many
CDR3aa: CASSPRTSGTKDTQYF
CDR3nt: TGTGCCAGCAGCCCCCGGACTAGCGGGACGAAGGATACGCAGTATTTT